Listed below are T cell receptor beta chains from one sample, sequenced in a study of CD4+ T cells in melanoma. TCRdb keeps only in-frame clones here, not all; method: immunoSEQ multiplex PCR. This table has roughly 110,000 clones, approximately 92% appearing once. Sequencing was performed on peripheral blood. The receptors come from a human donor with melanoma. The CDR3 runs from the conserved cysteine through the conserved F or W. Fields, in order: J gene, V gene, D gene, clone size, CDR3 protein, CDR3 DNA. The D gene is left open where the match is weak. Expanded clones are given a class, and other clones once, few, many or no size at all.

j_call: TRBJ2-3
v_call: TRBV9
d_call: -
clone_size: -
cdr3_aa: CASSVWWEVSTDTQYF
cdr3_nt: TGTGCCAGCAGCGTATGGTGGGAGGTTAGCACAGATACGCAGTATTTT

j_call: TRBJ1-5
v_call: TRBV2
d_call: -
clone_size: few
cdr3_aa: CASSPDSNQPQHF
cdr3_nt: TGTGCCAGCAGTCCAGATAGCAATCAGCCCCAGCATTTT

j_call: TRBJ2-7
v_call: TRBV6-1
d_call: TRBD1
clone_size: -
cdr3_aa: CASILDRGRDEQYF
cdr3_nt: TGTGCCAGCATTCTGGACAGGGGGCGAGACGAGCAGTACTTC

j_call: TRBJ1-6
v_call: TRBV27
d_call: TRBD1
clone_size: -
cdr3_aa: CASRRNREGANSPLHF
cdr3_nt: TGTGCCAGCAGACGGAACAGGGAGGGGGCTAATTCACCCCTCCACTTT

j_call: TRBJ2-1
v_call: TRBV9
d_call: TRBD2
clone_size: few
cdr3_aa: CASSLRGGQVDKQFF
cdr3_nt: TGTGCCAGCAGCCTGCGGGGGGGCCAGGTTGATAAGCAGTTCTTC

j_call: TRBJ2-3
v_call: TRBV9
d_call: TRBD2
clone_size: -
cdr3_aa: CASSVPAGGRTDTQYF
cdr3_nt: TGTGCCAGCAGCGTGCCAGCGGGGGGGCGGACAGATACGCAGTATTTT

j_call: TRBJ2-1
v_call: TRBV7-3
d_call: -
clone_size: -
cdr3_aa: CASSSRLGSEQFF
cdr3_nt: TGTGCCAGCAGCTCACGACTAGGATCTGAGCAGTTCTTC

j_call: TRBJ2-1
v_call: TRBV4-3
d_call: TRBD2
clone_size: -
cdr3_aa: CASSLLAGGYNEQFF
cdr3_nt: TGCGCCAGCAGCTTACTAGCGGGGGGTTACAATGAGCAGTTCTTC

j_call: TRBJ2-3
v_call: TRBV2
d_call: -
clone_size: -
cdr3_aa: CASRVSLRDSRTDTQYF
cdr3_nt: TGTGCCAGCAGGGTAAGCCTCCGGGACTCCCGCACAGATACGCAGTATTTT

j_call: TRBJ2-1
v_call: TRBV6-6
d_call: -
clone_size: -
cdr3_aa: CASSYQGNSYNEQFF
cdr3_nt: TGTGCCAGCAGTTACCAGGGGAACTCCTACAATGAGCAGTTCTTC

j_call: TRBJ2-3
v_call: TRBV4-1
d_call: TRBD2
clone_size: -
cdr3_aa: CASSPAVWAGAELGDTQYF
cdr3_nt: TGCGCCAGCAGCCCTGCGGTGTGGGCGGGAGCGGAGTTGGGAGATACGCAGTATTTT

j_call: TRBJ2-5
v_call: TRBV30
d_call: -
clone_size: -
cdr3_aa: CAWSAGQADGTQYF
cdr3_nt: TGTGCCTGGAGTGCAGGCCAAGCGGACGGGACCCAGTACTTC

j_call: TRBJ1-4
v_call: TRBV7-3
d_call: TRBD1
clone_size: -
cdr3_aa: CASSLSPLAGGDEKLFF
cdr3_nt: TGTGCCAGCAGCTTAAGCCCTCTCGCAGGGGGAGATGAAAAACTGTTTTTT

j_call: TRBJ1-4
v_call: TRBV11-2
d_call: -
clone_size: -
cdr3_aa: CASSLAGGGSEKLFF
cdr3_nt: TGTGCCAGCAGCTTAGCCGGGGGAGGGAGTGAAAAACTGTTTTTT

j_call: TRBJ2-7
v_call: TRBV4-1
d_call: -
clone_size: -
cdr3_aa: CASANRGTSRDEQYF
cdr3_nt: TGCGCCAGTGCAAACAGGGGGACTAGTCGCGACGAGCAGTACTTC

j_call: TRBJ2-4
v_call: TRBV10-3
d_call: TRBD2
clone_size: -
cdr3_aa: CAISGAGTSGIVAKNIQYF
cdr3_nt: TGTGCCATCAGTGGTGCCGGGACTAGCGGGATTGTAGCCAAAAACATTCAGTACTTC

j_call: TRBJ1-4
v_call: TRBV6-6
d_call: TRBD1
clone_size: -
cdr3_aa: CASKKISGQGGEKLFF
cdr3_nt: TGTGCCAGCAAGAAGATTAGTGGACAGGGTGGAGAAAAACTGTTTTTT

j_call: TRBJ1-2
v_call: TRBV28
d_call: -
clone_size: -
cdr3_aa: CASSLQGNYGYTF
cdr3_nt: TGTGCCAGCAGTTTACAGGGGAACTATGGCTACACCTTC

j_call: TRBJ2-5
v_call: TRBV2
d_call: TRBD2
clone_size: -
cdr3_aa: CASSARGTTQETQYF
cdr3_nt: TGTGCCAGCAGTGCGCGGGGGACCACCCAAGAGACCCAGTACTTC

j_call: TRBJ2-1
v_call: TRBV19
d_call: TRBD2
clone_size: once
cdr3_aa: CASTIGLGPQFF
cdr3_nt: TGTGCCAGTACCATCGGACTAGGCCCGCAGTTCTTC

j_call: TRBJ2-5
v_call: TRBV11-2
d_call: TRBD1
clone_size: once
cdr3_aa: CASSLEGQGQETQYF
cdr3_nt: TGTGCCAGCAGCTTAGAGGGACAGGGGCAAGAGACCCAGTACTTC

j_call: TRBJ2-2
v_call: TRBV6-1
d_call: -
clone_size: -
cdr3_aa: CASSEAQDTGELFF
cdr3_nt: TGTGCCAGCAGTGAAGCTCAGGACACCGGGGAGCTGTTTTTT

j_call: TRBJ2-7
v_call: TRBV7-2
d_call: -
clone_size: -
cdr3_aa: CASSSPSGSYEQYF
cdr3_nt: TGTGCCAGCAGCTCACCTTCAGGGTCATACGAGCAGTACTTC

j_call: TRBJ1-6
v_call: TRBV2
d_call: -
clone_size: -
cdr3_aa: CASNLDNSPLHF
cdr3_nt: TGTGCCAGCAATCTCGATAATTCACCCCTCCACTTT

j_call: TRBJ2-1
v_call: TRBV11-1
d_call: TRBD2
clone_size: -
cdr3_aa: CASTLAGVTNEQFF
cdr3_nt: TGTGCCAGCACTTTAGCGGGAGTTACTAATGAGCAGTTCTTC

j_call: TRBJ2-2
v_call: TRBV11-2
d_call: -
clone_size: -
cdr3_aa: CASSLRTINTGELFF
cdr3_nt: TGTGCCAGCAGCTTGAGGACTATCAACACCGGGGAGCTGTTTTTT

j_call: TRBJ1-2
v_call: TRBV2
d_call: -
clone_size: -
cdr3_aa: CASRRDVTENYGYTF
cdr3_nt: TGTGCCAGCAGAAGGGACGTAACCGAGAACTATGGCTACACCTTC

j_call: TRBJ2-7
v_call: TRBV7-2
d_call: TRBD2
clone_size: -
cdr3_aa: CASKTSASYEQYF
cdr3_nt: TGTGCCAGCAAGACTAGCGCCTCCTACGAGCAGTACTTC

j_call: TRBJ1-1
v_call: TRBV7-9
d_call: -
clone_size: -
cdr3_aa: CASSYRDTSEAFF
cdr3_nt: TGTGCCAGCAGCTACCGGGACACCTCTGAAGCTTTCTTT

j_call: TRBJ1-4
v_call: TRBV19
d_call: -
clone_size: -
cdr3_aa: CASSNGRWTESTNEKLFF
cdr3_nt: TGTGCCAGTAGTAACGGGAGGTGGACAGAGTCAACTAATGAAAAACTGTTTTTT

j_call: TRBJ2-5
v_call: TRBV27
d_call: -
clone_size: -
cdr3_aa: CASSLLFGGQETQYF
cdr3_nt: TGTGCCAGCAGTTTATTGTTCGGCGGCCAAGAGACCCAGTACTTC

j_call: TRBJ2-2
v_call: TRBV6-1
d_call: TRBD2
clone_size: -
cdr3_aa: CASRTRGGLTGELFF
cdr3_nt: TGTGCCAGCAGAACCCGGGGGGGCCTAACCGGGGAGCTGTTTTTT

j_call: TRBJ1-1
v_call: TRBV7-9
d_call: TRBD1
clone_size: -
cdr3_aa: CASGQGFLVAFF
cdr3_nt: TGTGCCTCGGGACAGGGGTTTTTAGTGGCTTTCTTT

j_call: TRBJ2-5
v_call: TRBV7-2
d_call: -
clone_size: -
cdr3_aa: CASSIPGQETQYF
cdr3_nt: TGTGCCAGCAGCATTCCGGGACAAGAGACCCAGTACTTC

j_call: TRBJ2-3
v_call: TRBV19
d_call: TRBD1
clone_size: -
cdr3_aa: CALHRGRTADTQYF
cdr3_nt: TGTGCTTTACACAGGGGGCGAACAGCAGATACGCAGTATTTT

j_call: TRBJ1-4
v_call: TRBV15
d_call: -
clone_size: -
cdr3_aa: CATSREQIPNEKLFF
cdr3_nt: TGTGCCACCAGCAGAGAACAGATCCCTAATGAAAAACTGTTTTTT

j_call: TRBJ2-3
v_call: TRBV12-5
d_call: -
clone_size: -
cdr3_aa: CASGLVRGRTSTDTQYF
cdr3_nt: TGTGCTAGTGGCTTGGTAAGGGGTAGAACAAGCACAGATACGCAGTATTTT